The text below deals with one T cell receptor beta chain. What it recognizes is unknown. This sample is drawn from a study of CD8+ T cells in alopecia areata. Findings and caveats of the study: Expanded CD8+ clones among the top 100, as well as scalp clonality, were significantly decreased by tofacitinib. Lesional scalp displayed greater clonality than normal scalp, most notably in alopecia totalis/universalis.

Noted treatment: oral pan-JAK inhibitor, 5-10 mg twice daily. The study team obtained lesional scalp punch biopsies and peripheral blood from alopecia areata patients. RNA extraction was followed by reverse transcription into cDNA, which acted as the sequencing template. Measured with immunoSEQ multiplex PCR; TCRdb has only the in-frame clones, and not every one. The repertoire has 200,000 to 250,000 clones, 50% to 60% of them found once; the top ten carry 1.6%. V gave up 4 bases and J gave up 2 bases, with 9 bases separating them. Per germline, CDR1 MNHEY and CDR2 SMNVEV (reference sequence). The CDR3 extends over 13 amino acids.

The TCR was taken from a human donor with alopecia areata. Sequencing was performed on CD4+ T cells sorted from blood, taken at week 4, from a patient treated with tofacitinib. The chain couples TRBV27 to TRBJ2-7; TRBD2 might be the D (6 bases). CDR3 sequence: CASSWGLTYEQYF. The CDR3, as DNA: TGTGCCAGCAGTTGGGGACTGACCTACGAGCAGTACTTC.